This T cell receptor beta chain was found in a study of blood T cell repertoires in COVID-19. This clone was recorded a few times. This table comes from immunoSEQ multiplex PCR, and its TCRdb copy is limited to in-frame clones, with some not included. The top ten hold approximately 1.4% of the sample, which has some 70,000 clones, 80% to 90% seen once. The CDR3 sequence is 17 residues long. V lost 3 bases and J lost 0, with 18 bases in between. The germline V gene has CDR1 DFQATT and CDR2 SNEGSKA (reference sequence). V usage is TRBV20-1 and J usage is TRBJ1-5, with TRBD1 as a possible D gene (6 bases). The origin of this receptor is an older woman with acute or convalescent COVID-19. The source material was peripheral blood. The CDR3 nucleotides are TGCAGTGCTAGTCTTTTTCGCGGACAGTTTAGCAATCAGCCCCAGCATTTT. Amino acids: CSASLFRGQFSNQPQHF.